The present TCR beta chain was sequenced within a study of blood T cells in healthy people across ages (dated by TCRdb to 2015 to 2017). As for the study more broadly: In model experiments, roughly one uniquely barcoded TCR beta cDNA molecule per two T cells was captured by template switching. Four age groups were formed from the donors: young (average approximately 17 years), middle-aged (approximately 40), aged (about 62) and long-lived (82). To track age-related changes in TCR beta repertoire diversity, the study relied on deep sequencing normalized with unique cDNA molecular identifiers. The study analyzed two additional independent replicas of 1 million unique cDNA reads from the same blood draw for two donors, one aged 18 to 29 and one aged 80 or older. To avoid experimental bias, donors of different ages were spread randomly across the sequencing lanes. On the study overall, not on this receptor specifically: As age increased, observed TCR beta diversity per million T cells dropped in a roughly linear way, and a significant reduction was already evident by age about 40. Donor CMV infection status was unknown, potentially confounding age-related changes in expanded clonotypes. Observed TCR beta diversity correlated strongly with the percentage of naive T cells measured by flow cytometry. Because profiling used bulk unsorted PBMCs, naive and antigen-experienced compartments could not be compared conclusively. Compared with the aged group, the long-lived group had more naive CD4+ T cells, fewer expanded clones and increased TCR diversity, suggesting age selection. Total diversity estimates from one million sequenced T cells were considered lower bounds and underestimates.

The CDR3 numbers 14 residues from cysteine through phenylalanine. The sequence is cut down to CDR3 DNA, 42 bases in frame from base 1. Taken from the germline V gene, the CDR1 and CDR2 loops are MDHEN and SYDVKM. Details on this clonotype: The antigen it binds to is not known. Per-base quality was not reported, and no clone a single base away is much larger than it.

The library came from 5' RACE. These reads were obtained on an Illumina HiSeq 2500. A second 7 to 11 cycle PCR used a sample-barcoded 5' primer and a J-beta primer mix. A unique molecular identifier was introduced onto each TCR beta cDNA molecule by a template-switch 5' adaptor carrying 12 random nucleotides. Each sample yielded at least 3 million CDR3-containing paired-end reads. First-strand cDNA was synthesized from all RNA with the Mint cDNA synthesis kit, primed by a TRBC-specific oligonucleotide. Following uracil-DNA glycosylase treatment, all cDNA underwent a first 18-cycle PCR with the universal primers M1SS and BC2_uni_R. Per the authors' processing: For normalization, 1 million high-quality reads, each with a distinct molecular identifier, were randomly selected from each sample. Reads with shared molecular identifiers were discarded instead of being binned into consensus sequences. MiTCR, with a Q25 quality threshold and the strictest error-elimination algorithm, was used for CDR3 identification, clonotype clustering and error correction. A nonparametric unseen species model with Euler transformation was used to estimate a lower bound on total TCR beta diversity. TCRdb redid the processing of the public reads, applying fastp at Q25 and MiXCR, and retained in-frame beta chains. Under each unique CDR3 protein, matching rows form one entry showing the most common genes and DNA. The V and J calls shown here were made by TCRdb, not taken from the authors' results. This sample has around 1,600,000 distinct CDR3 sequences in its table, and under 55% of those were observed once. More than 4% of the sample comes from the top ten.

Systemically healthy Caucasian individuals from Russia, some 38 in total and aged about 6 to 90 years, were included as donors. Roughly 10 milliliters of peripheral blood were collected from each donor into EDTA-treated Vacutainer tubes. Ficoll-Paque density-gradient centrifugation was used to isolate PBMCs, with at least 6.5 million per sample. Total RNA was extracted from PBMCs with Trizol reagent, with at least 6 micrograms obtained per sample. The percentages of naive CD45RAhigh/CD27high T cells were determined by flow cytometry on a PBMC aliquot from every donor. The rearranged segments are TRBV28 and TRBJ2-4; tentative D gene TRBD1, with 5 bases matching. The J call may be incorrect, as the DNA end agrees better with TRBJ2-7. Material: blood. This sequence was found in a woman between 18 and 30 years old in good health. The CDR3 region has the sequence CASSLLGVQVEQYF. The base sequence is TGTGCCAGCAGTTTATTAGGGGTGCAGGTCGAGCAGTACTTC.